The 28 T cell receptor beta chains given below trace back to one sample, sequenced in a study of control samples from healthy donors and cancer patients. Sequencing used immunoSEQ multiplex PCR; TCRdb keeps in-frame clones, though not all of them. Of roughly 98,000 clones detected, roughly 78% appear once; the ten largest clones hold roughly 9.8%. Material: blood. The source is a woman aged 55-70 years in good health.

The chain's CDR3 is CASSEPGGATNEKLFF. DNA for the CDR3: TGTGCCAGCAGTGAGCCAGGTGGGGCAACTAATGAAAAACTGTTTTTT. This rearrangement joins TRBV6-1 to TRBJ1-4; no reliable D call. The CDR3 sequence is 16 residues long. The V end lost 3 bases, the J end lost 0 bases, and 11 bases lay between the germline ends. Germline CDR1 reads MNHNS; CDR2 reads SASEGT.

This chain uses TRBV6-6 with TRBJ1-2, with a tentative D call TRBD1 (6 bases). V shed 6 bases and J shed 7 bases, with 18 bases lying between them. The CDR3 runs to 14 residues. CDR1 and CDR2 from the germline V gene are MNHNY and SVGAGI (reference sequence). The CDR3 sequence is CASSRPGAEGGYTF. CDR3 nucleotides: TGTGCCAGCAGCCGCCCGGGGGCTGAGGGTGGCTACACCTTC.

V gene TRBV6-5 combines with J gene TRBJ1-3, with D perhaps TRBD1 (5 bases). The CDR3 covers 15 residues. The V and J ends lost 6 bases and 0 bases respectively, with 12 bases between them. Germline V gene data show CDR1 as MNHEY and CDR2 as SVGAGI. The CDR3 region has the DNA TGTGCCAGCAGGACCGTCGGGGGCTCTGGAAACACCATATATTTT. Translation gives CASRTVGGSGNTIYF.

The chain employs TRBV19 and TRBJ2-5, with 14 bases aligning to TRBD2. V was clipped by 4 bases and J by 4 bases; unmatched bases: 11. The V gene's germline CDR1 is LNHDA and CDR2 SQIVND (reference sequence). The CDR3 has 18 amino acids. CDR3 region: CASSKQTGTSGRRETQYF. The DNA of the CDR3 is TGTGCCAGTAGTAAACAGACCGGGACTAGCGGGAGAAGAGAGACCCAGTACTTC.

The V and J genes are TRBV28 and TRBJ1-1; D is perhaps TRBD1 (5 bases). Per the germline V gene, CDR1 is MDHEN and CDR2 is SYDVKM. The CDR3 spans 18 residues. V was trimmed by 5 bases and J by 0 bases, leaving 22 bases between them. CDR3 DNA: TGTGCCAGCAGTAGGTCCCAGGGCCGATCCTGGATGAACACTGAAGCTTTCTTT. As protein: CASSRSQGRSWMNTEAFF.

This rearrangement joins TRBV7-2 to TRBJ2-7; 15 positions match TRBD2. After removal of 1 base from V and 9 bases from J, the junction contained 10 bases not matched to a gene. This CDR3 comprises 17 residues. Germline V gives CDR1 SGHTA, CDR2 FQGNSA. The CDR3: CASSLELGLAGGQTQYF. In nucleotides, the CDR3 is TGTGCCAGCAGCTTAGAGCTGGGACTAGCGGGAGGCCAAACGCAGTACTTC.

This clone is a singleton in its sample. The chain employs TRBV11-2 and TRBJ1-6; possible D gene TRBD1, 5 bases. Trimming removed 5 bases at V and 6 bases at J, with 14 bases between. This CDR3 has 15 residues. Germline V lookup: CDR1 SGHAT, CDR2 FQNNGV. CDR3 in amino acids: CASSPQGVTNSPLHF. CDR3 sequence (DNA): TGTGCCAGCAGCCCGCAAGGGGTAACTAATTCACCCCTCCACTTT.

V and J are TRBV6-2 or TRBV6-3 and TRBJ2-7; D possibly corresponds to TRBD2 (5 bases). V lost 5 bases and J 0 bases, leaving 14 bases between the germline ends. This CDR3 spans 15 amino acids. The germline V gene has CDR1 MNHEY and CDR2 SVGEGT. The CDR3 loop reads CASSPLAQLSYEQYF. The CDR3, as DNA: TGTGCCAGCAGTCCCCTAGCACAACTCTCCTACGAGCAGTACTTC.

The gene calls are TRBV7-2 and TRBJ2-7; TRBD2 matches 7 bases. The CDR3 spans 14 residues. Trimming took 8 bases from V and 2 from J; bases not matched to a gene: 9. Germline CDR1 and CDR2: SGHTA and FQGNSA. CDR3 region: CASRGGTATYEQYF. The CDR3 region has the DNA TGTGCCAGCCGCGGGGGAACGGCGACCTACGAGCAGTACTTC.

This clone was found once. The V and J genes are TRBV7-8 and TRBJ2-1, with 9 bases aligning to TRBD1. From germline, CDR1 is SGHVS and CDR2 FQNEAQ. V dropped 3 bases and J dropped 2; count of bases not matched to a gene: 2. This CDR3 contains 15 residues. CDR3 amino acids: CASSFGTGTYNEQFF. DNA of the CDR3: TGTGCCAGCAGCTTTGGGACAGGGACCTACAATGAGCAGTTCTTC. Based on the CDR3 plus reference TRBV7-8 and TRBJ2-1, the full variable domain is GAGVSQSPRYKVAKRGQDVALRCDPISGHVSLFWYQQALGQGPEFLTYFQNEAQLDKSGLPSDRFFAERPEGSVSTLKIQRTQQEDSAVYLCASSFGTGTYNEQFFGPGTRLTVL.

CDR3 sequence: CASSFDRTDSYEQYF. The DNA of the CDR3 is TGTGCCAGCAGCTTTGACCGGACAGACTCCTACGAGCAGTACTTC. The chain employs TRBV7-9 and TRBJ2-7, with D tentatively TRBD1 (6 bases). This CDR3 is built from 15 residues. Trimming left V 3 bases short and J 0 bases short, with 12 bases between. The germline V gene encodes CDR1 SEHNR and CDR2 FQNEAQ (reference sequence).

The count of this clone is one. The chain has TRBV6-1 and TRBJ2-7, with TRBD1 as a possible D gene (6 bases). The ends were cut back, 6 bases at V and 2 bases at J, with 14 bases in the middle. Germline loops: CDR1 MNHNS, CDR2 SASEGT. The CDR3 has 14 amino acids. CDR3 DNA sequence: TGTGCCAGCAGCGAGTTCCAGGGGACCTACGAGCAGTACTTC. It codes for CASSEFQGTYEQYF.

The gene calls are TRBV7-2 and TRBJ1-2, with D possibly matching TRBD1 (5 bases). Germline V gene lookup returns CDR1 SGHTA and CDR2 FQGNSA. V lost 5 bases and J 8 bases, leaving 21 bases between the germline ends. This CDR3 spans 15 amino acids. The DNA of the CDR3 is TGTGCCAGCAGCCCCAGGGTTAAGAGGGGTTACGGCTACACCTTC. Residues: CASSPRVKRGYGYTF. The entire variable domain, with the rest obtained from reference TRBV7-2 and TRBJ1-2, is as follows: GAGVSQSPSNKVTEKGKDVELRCDPISGHTALYWYRQSLGQGLEFLIYFQGNSAPDKSGLPSDRFSAERTGGSVSTLTIQRTQQEDSAVYLCASSPRVKRGYGYTFGSGTRLTVV.

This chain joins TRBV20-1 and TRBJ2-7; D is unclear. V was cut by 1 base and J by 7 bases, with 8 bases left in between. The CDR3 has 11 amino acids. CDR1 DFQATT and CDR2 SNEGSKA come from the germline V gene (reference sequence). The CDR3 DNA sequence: TGCAGTGCTAGAGGACTGGAGGAGCAGTACTTC. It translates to CSARGLEEQYF.

This CDR3 is CASRADFSRYNEQFF. The CDR3 nucleotides are TGTGCCAGCAGGGCCGACTTTTCCCGTTACAATGAGCAGTTCTTC. V gene TRBV6-5 combines with J gene TRBJ2-1; unclear D gene. The V and J ends lost 6 bases and 4 bases respectively, with 16 bases between them. The CDR3 sequence is 15 residues long. Germline CDR1 reads MNHEY; CDR2 reads SVGAGI.

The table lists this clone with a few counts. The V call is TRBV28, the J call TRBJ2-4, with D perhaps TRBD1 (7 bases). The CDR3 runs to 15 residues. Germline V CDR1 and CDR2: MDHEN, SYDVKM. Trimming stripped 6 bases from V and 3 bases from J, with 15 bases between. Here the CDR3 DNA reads TGTGCCAGCAGCAGCGCGGGACAGAGCAAAAACATTCAGTACTTC. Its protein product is CASSSAGQSKNIQYF.

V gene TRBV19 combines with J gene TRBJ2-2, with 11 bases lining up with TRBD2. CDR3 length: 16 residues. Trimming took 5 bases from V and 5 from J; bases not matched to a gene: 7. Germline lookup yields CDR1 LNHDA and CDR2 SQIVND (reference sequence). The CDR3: CASSGPGLAATGELFF. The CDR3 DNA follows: TGTGCCAGTAGTGGACCGGGACTAGCGGCGACCGGGGAGCTGTTTTTT.

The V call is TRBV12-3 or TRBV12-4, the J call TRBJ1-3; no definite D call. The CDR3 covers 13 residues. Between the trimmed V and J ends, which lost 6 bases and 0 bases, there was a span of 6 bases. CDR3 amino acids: CASRQSSGNTIYF. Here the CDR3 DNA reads TGTGCCAGCAGGCAAAGCTCTGGAAACACCATATATTTT.

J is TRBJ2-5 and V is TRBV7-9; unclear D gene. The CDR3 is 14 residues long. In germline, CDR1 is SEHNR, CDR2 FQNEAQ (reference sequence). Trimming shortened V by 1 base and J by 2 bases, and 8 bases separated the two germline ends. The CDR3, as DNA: TGTGCCAGCAGCTTAGGAGGCCCTCAAGAGACCCAGTACTTC. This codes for CASSLGGPQETQYF.

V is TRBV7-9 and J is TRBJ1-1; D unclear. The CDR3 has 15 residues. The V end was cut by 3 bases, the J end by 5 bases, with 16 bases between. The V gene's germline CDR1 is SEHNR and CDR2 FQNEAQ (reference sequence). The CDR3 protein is CASSFQKGDGTEAFF. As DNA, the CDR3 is TGTGCCAGCAGCTTCCAGAAGGGAGACGGGACTGAAGCTTTCTTT. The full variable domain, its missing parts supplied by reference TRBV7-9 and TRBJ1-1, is DTGVSQNPRHKITKRGQNVTFRCDPISEHNRLYWYRQTLGQGPEFLTYFQNEAQLEKSRLLSDRFSAERPKGSFSTLEIQRTEQGDSAMYLCASSFQKGDGTEAFFGQGTRLTVV.

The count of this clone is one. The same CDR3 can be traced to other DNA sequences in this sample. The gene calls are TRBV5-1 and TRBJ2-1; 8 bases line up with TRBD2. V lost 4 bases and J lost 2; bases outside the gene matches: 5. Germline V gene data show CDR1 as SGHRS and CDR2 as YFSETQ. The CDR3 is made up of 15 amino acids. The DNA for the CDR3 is TGCGCCAGCAGCCCCAGCGGGGGCACCTACAATGAGCAGTTCTTC. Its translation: CASSPSGGTYNEQFF. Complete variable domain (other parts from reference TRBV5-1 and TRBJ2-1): KAGVTQTPRYLIKTRGQQVTLSCSPISGHRSVSWYQQTPGQGLQFLFEYFSETQRNKGNFPGRFSGRQFSNSRSEMNVSTLELGDSALYLCASSPSGGTYNEQFFGPGTRLTVL.

The CDR3 loop is CASSTPGTRGLAGANVLTF. CDR3 bases: TGTGCCAGCAGCACCCCCGGGACAAGGGGACTCGCTGGGGCCAACGTCCTGACTTTC. The chain employs TRBV7-9 and TRBJ2-6, with D perhaps being TRBD1 or TRBD2 (6 bases each). The CDR3 has 19 amino acids. Germline CDR1 and CDR2: SEHNR and FQNEAQ (reference sequence). Trimming took off 5 bases at V and 2 bases at J, with 22 bases between the two ends.

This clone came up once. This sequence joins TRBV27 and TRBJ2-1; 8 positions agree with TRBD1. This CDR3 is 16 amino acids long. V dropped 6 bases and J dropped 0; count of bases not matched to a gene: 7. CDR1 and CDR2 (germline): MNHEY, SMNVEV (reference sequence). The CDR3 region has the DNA TGTGCCAGCAGAGACAGGGGAGGAAGCTCCTACAATGAGCAGTTCTTC. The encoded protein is CASRDRGGSSYNEQFF.

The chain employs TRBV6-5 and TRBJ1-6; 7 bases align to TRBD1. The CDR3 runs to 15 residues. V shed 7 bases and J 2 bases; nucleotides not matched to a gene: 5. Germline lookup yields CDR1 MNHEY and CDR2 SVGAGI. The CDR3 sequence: CASILQGPYNSPLHF. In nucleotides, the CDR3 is TGTGCCAGCATCCTACAGGGGCCCTATAATTCACCCCTCCACTTT.

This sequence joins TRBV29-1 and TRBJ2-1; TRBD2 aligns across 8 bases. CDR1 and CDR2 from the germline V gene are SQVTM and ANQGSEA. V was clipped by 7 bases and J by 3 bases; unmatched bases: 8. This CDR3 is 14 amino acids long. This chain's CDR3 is CSGGRGVGYNEQFF. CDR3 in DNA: TGCAGCGGGGGGCGGGGGGTAGGCTACAATGAGCAGTTCTTC.

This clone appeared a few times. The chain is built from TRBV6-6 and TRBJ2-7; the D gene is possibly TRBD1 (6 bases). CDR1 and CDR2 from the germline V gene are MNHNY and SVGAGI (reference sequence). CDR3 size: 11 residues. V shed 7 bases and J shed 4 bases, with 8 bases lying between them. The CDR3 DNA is TGTGCCAGCACAGGGGCGTACGAGCAGTACTTC. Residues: CASTGAYEQYF.

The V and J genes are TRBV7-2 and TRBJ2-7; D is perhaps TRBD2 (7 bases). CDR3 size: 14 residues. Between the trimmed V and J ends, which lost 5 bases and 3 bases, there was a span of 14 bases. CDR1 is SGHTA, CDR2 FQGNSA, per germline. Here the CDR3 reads CASSPWGGDYEQYF. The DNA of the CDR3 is TGTGCCAGCAGCCCGTGGGGGGGCGACTACGAGCAGTACTTC.

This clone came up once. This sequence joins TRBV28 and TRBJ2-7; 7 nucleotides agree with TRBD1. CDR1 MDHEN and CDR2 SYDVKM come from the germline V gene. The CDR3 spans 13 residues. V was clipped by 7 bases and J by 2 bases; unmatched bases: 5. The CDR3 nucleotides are TGTGCCAGCACCGGGACAGCAACCTACGAGCAGTACTTC. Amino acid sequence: CASTGTATYEQYF.